Following are 22 T cell receptor beta chains from one sample sequenced in a study of tumor-infiltrating lymphocytes in primary liver carcinoma. Constant-region priming of around 500 ng total RNA yielded TCR beta cDNA. Employing slightly modified ARM-PCR, three nested multiplex PCR rounds were run, and these gave rise to the TCR beta libraries. TRBV1-TRBV30 forward primers paired with a C-beta reverse primer drove the first two PCR rounds, about 9 cycles each. MiXCR, applied by TCRdb to the multiplex PCR reads, yields one record per CDR3 protein. The sample records 70,000 to 95,000 distinct CDR3 sequences, roughly two thirds being singletons. Co-extraction of both nucleic acids (RNA and DNA) used about 17-33 mg of unsorted bulk tissue. The specimen sequenced was liver tumor tissue from sampling region 4. Subset reported: tumor region T4, right-lateral pole. The origin of the receptors is a man aged 40-50 years with primary liver carcinoma and hepatitis B virus infection.

As concerns this clonotype: Germline is not matched at one junction end, which may reflect a read error. The chain recombines TRBV28 with TRBJ2-3, with TRBD1 matching 8 bases. This CDR3 region has 14 residues. Germline-derived CDR1 and CDR2 are MDHEN and SYDVKM. The CDR3 spells CTSRGLGVMDMQYF. The CDR3 DNA follows: TGTACCAGCAGGGGGCTGGGAGTAATGGATATGCAGTATTTT. The variable domain in full, completed from reference TRBV28 and TRBJ2-3, reads DVKVTQSSRYLVKRTGEKVFLECVQDMDHENMFWYRQDPGLGLRLIYFSYDVKMKEKGDIPEGYSVSREKKERFSLILESASTNQTSMYLCTSRGLGVMDMQYFGPGTRLTVL.

The chain joins TRBV19 to TRBJ2-5; possible D gene TRBD1, 6 bases. The V gene lost 4 bases and the J gene lost 2 bases, with 14 bases spanning the gap. CDR1 LNHDA and CDR2 SQIVND come from the germline V gene (reference sequence). There are 15 residues in the CDR3. Here the CDR3 reads CASSTTVGGQETQYF. The CDR3 DNA reads as TGTGCCAGTAGTACGACGGTAGGGGGTCAAGAGACCCAGTACTTC.

This clonotype was found many times. V and J are TRBV6-5 and TRBJ2-2; D gene uncertain. With 2 bases removed from V and 6 bases from J, the gap between germline ends came to 4 bases. Germline V CDR1 and CDR2: MNHEY, SVGAGI. The CDR3 has 12 amino acids. CDR3 nucleotide sequence: TGTGCCAGCAGTTACCTCGCCGGGGAGCTGTTTTTT. Translated: CASSYLAGELFF.

Points on this clonotype: With a much larger clone just one base away, this may be a read error. J is TRBJ2-1 and V is TRBV20-1; TRBD2 matches 10 bases. CDR1 is DFQATT and CDR2 is SNEGSKA in the germline V gene (reference sequence). This CDR3 is built from 14 residues. CDR3 residues: CSALSGRANNKQFF. The CDR3 region has the DNA TGCAGTGCCCTCAGCGGGAGGGCAAACAATAAGCAGTTCTTC.

This clonotype was recorded only once. Relative to the germline gene, one junction end is altered; a read error may explain this. The J gene is TRBJ2-3, the V gene TRBV5-8; 7 nucleotides align to TRBD1. Germline assignment: CDR1 SGHTS and CDR2 YDEGEE. The CDR3 runs to 16 residues. CDR3 in amino acids: CANSPGTVTYTNTQYF. Here the CDR3 DNA reads TGTGCCAACAGCCCTGGGACAGTAACATACACAAATACGCAGTATTTT.

The chain carries TRBV6-1 and TRBJ2-5; D may be TRBD2 (5 bases). Germline V CDR1 and CDR2: MNHNS, SASEGT. The CDR3 runs to 15 residues. The germline V and J ends were trimmed by 8 bases and 10 bases, with 26 bases remaining between them. CDR3: CASVIAPVLDGIQYF. Written as DNA, the CDR3 is TGTGCCAGCGTAATCGCCCCCGTACTAGACGGGATCCAGTACTTC.

This clonotype was seen just once. The conserved phenylalanine or tryptophan normally closing the CDR3 is absent here, so this likely arose from a read error. The V call is TRBV7-8, the J call TRBJ1-5; no firm D call. The CDR3 sequence is 15 residues long. CDR1 and CDR2 (germline): SGHVS, FQNEAQ. V dropped 2 bases and J dropped 9 bases, with 17 bases sitting between them. CDR3 DNA: TGTGCCAGCAGCTTAACTCGAGGTTGGGATCGGCCCCAGCATATT. This codes for CASSLTRGWDRPQHI.

This clonotype has a handful of counts. This may come from a read error, since a much larger clone is one base off. This chain links TRBV28 with TRBJ2-7; D gene unclear. CDR3 length: 11 residues. Germline lookup yields CDR1 MDHEN and CDR2 SYDVKM. This CDR3 is CASSSAVEQHF. CDR3 in DNA: TGTGCCAGCAGTTCCGCCGTGGAGCAGCACTTC.

A remark on this clonotype: It may be a read error: a sequence one base away is much more abundant. The rearrangement joins TRBV30 to TRBJ2-6; D is ambiguous. CDR1 and CDR2 from the germline V gene are GTSNPN and SVGIG (reference sequence). The CDR3 extends over 12 amino acids. The CDR3 coding sequence is TGTGTCTGCCTCCGCGGGGCCAACGTCCTGACTTTC. Translation: CVCLRGANVLTF. Using reference TRBV30 and TRBJ2-6 for the parts outside the CDR3, the full variable domain is SQTIHQWPATLVQPVGSPLSLECTVEGTSNPNLYWYRQAAGRGLQLLFYSVGIGQISSEVPQNLSASRPQDRQFILSSKKLLLSDSGFYLCVCLRGANVLTFGAGSRLTVL.

Concerning this clonotype itself: This could be a read error, since a much larger clone is one nucleotide away. The chain couples TRBV12-3 or TRBV12-4 to TRBJ2-2, with 10 bases that match TRBD1. CDR3 length: 16 residues. V was clipped by 6 bases and J by 6 bases; unmatched bases: 10. The DNA of the CDR3 is TGTGCCAGCAGCACGGGACAGGGGAGAGGTCCCGGGGAGCTGTTTTTT. Its protein product is CASSTGQGRGPGELFF.

This clonotype was detected once. At one of its ends the junction is not consistent with the germline gene, which may arise from a read error. The chain carries TRBV29-1 and TRBJ2-2; 11 nucleotides match TRBD1. This CDR3 has 10 residues. CDR1 is SQVTM and CDR2 is ANQGSEA in the germline V gene. The CDR3 protein is CSVGQGELLF. CDR3 coding DNA: TGTAGCGTGGGACAGGGGGAGCTGTTATTT.

This chain links TRBV5-6 with TRBJ2-1; 7 nucleotides line up with TRBD2. Germline CDR1 SGHDT, CDR2 YYEEEE. J was trimmed by 4 bases and V by 6 bases; bases with no gene match: 10. This CDR3 comprises 15 residues. This CDR3 reads CASTSREGKYNEQFF. The CDR3 DNA sequence: TGTGCCAGCACCTCGAGGGAGGGGAAGTACAATGAGCAGTTCTTC.

The table lists this clonotype with a few counts. A read error may explain this, as a much larger clone is one base away. CDR3 in DNA: TGCAGCGTTGAATGGGGGGGATTGGGTACGCAGTATTTT. It translates to CSVEWGGLGTQYF. J is TRBJ2-3 and V is TRBV29-1, with 7 positions matching TRBD2. Germline CDR1 is SQVTM and CDR2 is ANQGSEA. Unmatched junction bases numbered 7, after V lost 2 bases and J lost 8 bases. This CDR3 region has 13 residues.

For this clonotype: One end of the junction varies from germline; a read error may be responsible. The rearrangement links TRBV2 to TRBJ2-1; 12 bases match TRBD2. Germline-derived CDR1 and CDR2 are SNHLY and FYNNEI. The CDR3 spans 17 residues. The CDR3 protein is CASSEPRRLAGVNERFF. In DNA, the CDR3 is TGTGCCAGCAGTGAACCCCGGAGACTAGCGGGAGTTAATGAGCGGTTCTTC. Looking up the rest from reference TRBV2 and TRBJ2-1 gives the full variable domain: EPEVTQTPSHQVTQMGQEVILRCVPISNHLYFYWYRQILGQKVEFLVSFYNNEISEKSEIFDDQFSVERPDGSNFTLKIRSTKLEDSAMYFCASSEPRRLAGVNERFFGPGTRLTVL.

In this sample, this clonotype turned up once. This rearrangement joins TRBV10-3 to TRBJ1-5; no definite D call. Germline V gene lookup returns CDR1 ENHRY and CDR2 SYGVKD. Trimming shortened V by 2 bases and J by 2 bases, and 10 bases separated the two germline ends. The CDR3 length is 15 residues. CDR3 region: CAISERPDGNQPQHF. CDR3 sequence (DNA): TGTGCCATCAGTGAGCGCCCAGACGGCAATCAGCCCCAGCATTTT.

As concerns this clonotype: A junction boundary mismatches the germline segment, possibly from a read error. V is TRBV7-8 and J is TRBJ2-1; tentatively, D is TRBD1 or TRBD2 (5 bases each). CDR3 length: 14 residues. Germline CDR1 reads SGHVS; CDR2 reads FQNEAQ. CDR3 region: CTSSLAQGANEQFF. CDR3 in DNA: TGTACCAGCAGTTTAGCGCAGGGAGCCAATGAGCAGTTCTTC.

Concerning this clonotype: At one end, the junction sequence differs from germline, possibly due to a read error. The CDR3 loop reads CASSQGLELLGNDQFF. The CDR3 DNA reads TGTGCCAGCAGCCAAGGACTGGAACTGTTGGGCAATGATCAGTTCTTC. This chain links TRBV4-2 with TRBJ2-1; the D is unclear. This CDR3 spans 16 amino acids. Germline CDR1 LGHNA, CDR2 YNFKEQ.

This clonotype was seen at least ten times. The chain couples TRBV6-6 to TRBJ1-1, with 8 positions matching TRBD1. The CDR3 spans 16 residues. Germline V lookup: CDR1 MNHNY, CDR2 SVGAGI (reference sequence). Trimming took 2 bases from V and 1 from J; bases not matched to a gene: 6. For the CDR3, the DNA is TGTGCCAGCAGTTACCCTGACAGGGGCGAGAACACTGAAGCTTTCTTT. Its protein product is CASSYPDRGENTEAFF.

Remarks on this clonotype: A read error is possible here, since a much larger clone lies one base away. This chain links TRBV28 with TRBJ2-3; 7 nucleotides align to TRBD2. With V trimmed by 6 bases and J by 3 bases, 12 bases remained unmatched. The CDR3 runs to 16 residues. Germline CDR1 reads MDHEN; CDR2 reads SYDVKM. This CDR3 reads CASRLWGSSGTDTQYF. CDR3 nucleotide sequence: TGTGCCAGCAGACTCTGGGGGTCTAGCGGAACAGATACGCAGTATTTT.

A word on this clonotype: Relative to the germline gene, one junction end is altered; a read error may explain this. The chain combines TRBV10-2 with TRBJ2-1; possibly TRBD1 or TRBD2 for D (6 bases each). Germline-derived CDR1 and CDR2 are WSHSY and SAAADI. The CDR3 covers 14 residues. The CDR3 nucleotides are TGCGCCAGTAACGTGGGGGGCGGCTACTATGAGCAGTTCTTC. It yields the protein CASNVGGGYYEQFF.

The chain joins TRBV28 to TRBJ2-7; D is possibly TRBD1 (5 bases). The CDR3 contains 15 residues. Looked up from germline, CDR1 is MDHEN and CDR2 is SYDVKM. Trimming took 6 bases from V and 4 from J, leaving 19 bases between them. This CDR3 is CASSSQMGQPYEQYF. The CDR3 coding sequence is TGTGCCAGCAGCTCACAAATGGGGCAACCTTACGAGCAGTACTTC.

Remarks on this clonotype: Germline and junction disagree at one end, which may indicate a read error. CDR3 DNA sequence: TGTGCCAGCACCCACCGGGAGAAAGAGACCCGGTACTTT. It translates to CASTHREKETRYF. This chain joins TRBV12-3 or TRBV12-4 and TRBJ2-5; D is perhaps TRBD2 (6 bases). This CDR3 has 13 amino acids.